This entry is about one TCR beta chain. As yet, its antigen is unknown. Profiled with immunoSEQ multiplex PCR; TCRdb holds only in-frame clones, not every one. The table lists about 110,000 clones, approximately 94% of them singletons, with roughly 0.66% in the top ten. This entry is derived from a study of cytomegalovirus exposure and HLA in healthy donors. Study outcomes and limitations: The study listed 150 to 200 cytomegalovirus-associated TCR beta chains.

Sequenced sample: PBMCs. This receptor was taken from a woman under 30 in good health and CMV-seronegative.

The CDR3 loop is CASSTQGPGYGYTF. CDR3 in DNA: TGTGCCAGCAGCACTCAGGGTCCGGGCTATGGCTACACCTTC. V usage is TRBV9 and J usage is TRBJ1-2; D is perhaps TRBD1 (5 bases). Trimming took off 4 bases at V and 4 bases at J, with 14 bases between the two ends. CDR3 length: 14 amino acids. Germline CDR1 reads SGDLS; CDR2 reads YYNGEE.